This TCR beta chain was obtained from a study of T cells in Graves' hyperthyroidism and ophthalmopathy. Points from the study as a whole: Among clonotypes expanded in thyroid above 0.001, most were also found in blood.

The J segment lost 2 bases and the V segment lost 6 bases, leaving 11 bases of the junction unmatched. CDR1 and CDR2 from the germline V gene are SGHVS and FQNEAQ. CDR3 length equals 16 residues. This clonotype has at least ten counts. The target antigen is unknown. Amplified TCR beta CDR3 regions came from RNA transcripts. First-round RT-PCR targeting the TCR CDR3 was performed with the HTBI primer set. MiXCR, applied by TCRdb to the multiplex PCR reads, yields one record per CDR3 protein. Here the sample spans 500,000 or so distinct CDR3 sequences, 15% to 20% being singletons. Exclusion followed for patients with uncontrolled infection, other autoimmune disease, pregnancy or lactation. Clinical symptoms, serum thyroxine, TRAb, thyroid ultrasound and orbital computed tomography established diagnosis. PBMCs stemmed from around 10 ml fresh peripheral blood.

This sequence originates from a woman between 25 and 40 years old with Graves' ophthalmopathy. The chain employs TRBV7-8 and TRBJ2-3; 7 bases match TRBD1. The sample consisted of blood. The CDR3: CASRGGFTGVTDTQYF. The CDR3 DNA reads TGTGCCAGCAGGGGTGGTTTTACAGGGGTCACAGATACGCAGTATTTT.